This TCR beta chain was identified during a study of cytomegalovirus exposure and HLA in healthy donors. 13 Jbeta primers and 60 Vbeta primers were used for the PCR. Assay used: immunoSEQ multiplex PCR; TCRdb lists only in-frame clones, some missing. The sample has over 120,000 clones; over 65% are singletons. On this clone itself: Its target is unknown.

Germline V gene lookup returns CDR1 KGHSH and CDR2 LQKENI. The V gene lost 6 bases and the J gene lost 2 bases, with 17 bases spanning the gap. The CDR3 is made up of 15 amino acids. Study-wide results and caveats: The study labeled 180 or so TCR beta chains cytomegalovirus-associated. It was reported in a later analysis that an Asian-associated ancestry cluster showed fewer N-insertions than the 666-donor mean. The classifier, whose performance was assessed in both the original and validation cohorts, reportedly diagnosed cytomegalovirus status with high specificity and sensitivity. Many donors shared some public TCRs, even though most TCR sequences were rare.

Sequences were obtained from PBMCs. V and J are TRBV18 and TRBJ2-7; D is possibly TRBD2 (5 bases). The TCR originated in a man younger than 30 in good health and CMV-seropositive. The CDR3 sequence: CASSSAGREPYEQYF. The CDR3 coding sequence is TGTGCCAGCTCCTCGGCGGGCCGTGAACCCTACGAGCAGTACTTC.